This TCR beta chain came from a study of breast tumors, draining lymph nodes, adjacent tissues. This clonotype was seen ten or more times. Samples came from axillary lymph nodes draining the breast cancer. Germline V CDR1 and CDR2: WSHSY, SAAADI. V was clipped by 2 bases and J by 1 base, with 8 bases between them. The CDR3 contains 15 residues. TCRdb used MiXCR to reprocess the multiplex PCR reads, holding one entry per CDR3 protein. The table records some 100,000 distinct CDR3 sequences, 21% of them present only once. Sequencing was performed on axillary lymph node tissue. The sequence was obtained from a female donor with breast cancer. Some clones in this sample may be carry-over from other donors' samples. The chain recombines TRBV10-2 with TRBJ2-2; D not resolved. The CDR3 DNA follows: TGCGCCAGCAGTGAGGTGATGGAGAACACCGGGGAGCTGTTTTTT. It yields the protein CASSEVMENTGELFF.